This entry lists 14 T cell receptor beta chains sequenced from one sample in a study of cytomegalovirus exposure and HLA in healthy donors. PCR used 60 Vbeta primers and 13 Jbeta primers. Produced via immunoSEQ multiplex PCR; TCRdb's table is partial and in-frame only. The sample holds around 130,000 clones, roughly 79% seen once. The source material was PBMCs. All receptors come from a woman in her fifties or sixties in good health and CMV-seronegative.

The chain uses TRBV5-1 and TRBJ1-6; perhaps TRBD1 as D (5 bases). Trimming cost V 4 bases and J 9 bases, with 17 bases left between them. The germline gives CDR1 SGHRS, CDR2 YFSETQ. This CDR3 is 15 amino acids long. The CDR3 DNA sequence: TGCGCCAGCAGCGGCAGTGAATCGGGGGGTTCACCCCTCCACTTT. This translates into CASSGSESGGSPLHF.

This chain uses TRBV5-6 with TRBJ1-4; TRBD1 matches at 8 bases. This CDR3 contains 17 residues. Germline-derived CDR1 and CDR2 are SGHDT and YYEEEE. V shed 4 bases, J shed 4 bases, and the junction held 12 bases outside the gene matches. The CDR3 sequence is CASSGGTYRGYNEKLFF. CDR3 DNA: TGTGCCAGCAGCGGGGGCACCTACAGGGGGTATAATGAAAAACTGTTTTTT.

The chain combines TRBV28 with TRBJ2-7; D ambiguous. CDR1 and CDR2 from the germline V gene are MDHEN and SYDVKM. V was trimmed by 2 bases and J by 5 bases, leaving 7 bases between them. The CDR3 extends over 12 amino acids. Here the CDR3 DNA reads TGTGCCAGCAGTTTACCCCGCGACGAGCAGTACTTC. Translated, it gives CASSLPRDEQYF.

The rearrangement joins TRBV4-2 to TRBJ2-5, with 7 bases matching TRBD1. Germline CDR1 and CDR2: LGHNA and YNFKEQ. With V trimmed by 1 base and J by 2 bases, 7 bases remained unmatched. The CDR3 extends over 16 amino acids. The CDR3 here is CASSQVGDRRQETQYF. The CDR3 bases are TGTGCCAGCAGCCAAGTCGGGGACAGAAGACAAGAGACCCAGTACTTC.

This chain connects TRBV5-4 to TRBJ2-7, with D possibly TRBD2 on 5 matching bases. Germline CDR1 SGHNT, CDR2 YYREEE (reference sequence). V lost 0 bases and J lost 4, with 11 bases in between. The length of the CDR3 is 14 residues. The CDR3 loop reads CASSLGRGSYEQYV. DNA for the CDR3: TGTGCCAGCAGCTTGGGTCGGGGATCGTACGAGCAGTACGTC.

The CDR3 is CAWSVAAALTDTQYF. CDR3 in DNA: TGTGCCTGGAGTGTGGCTGCTGCCCTCACAGATACGCAGTATTTT. The rearrangement links TRBV30 to TRBJ2-3, with unresolved D. This CDR3 comprises 15 residues. The germline gives CDR1 GTSNPN, CDR2 SVGIG (reference sequence). V was clipped by 0 bases and J by 2 bases, with 12 bases between them.

This sequence joins TRBV29-1 and TRBJ1-2; TRBD1 aligns across 7 bases. The CDR3 runs 14 residues. With 4 bases clipped from V and 0 bases from J, the junction kept 5 bases outside the gene matches. The germline V gene has CDR1 SQVTM and CDR2 ANQGSEA. The CDR3 sequence is CSVAGTASNYGYTF. The CDR3, as DNA: TGCAGCGTTGCGGGGACAGCCTCTAACTATGGCTACACCTTC.

This sequence joins TRBV13 and TRBJ2-7, with 7 bases fitting TRBD2. Germline CDR1 is PRHDT and CDR2 is FYEKMQ (reference sequence). CDR3 length: 15 amino acids. J lost 0 bases, V lost 4 bases, and 6 bases had no gene match. The CDR3 sequence is CASSSAGGSSYEQYF. The CDR3 coding sequence is TGTGCCAGCAGCTCGGCCGGGGGGAGCTCCTACGAGCAGTACTTC. Combining the CDR3 with reference TRBV13 and TRBJ2-7 gives the whole variable domain AAGVIQSPRHLIKEKRETATLKCYPIPRHDTVYWYQQGPGQDPQFLISFYEKMQSDKGSIPDRFSAQQFSDYHSELNMSSLELGDSALYFCASSSAGGSSYEQYFGPGTRLTVT.

On this clone: The germline gene is not matched at one end of the junction; a read error may be the cause. The chain employs TRBV30 and TRBJ1-5; the D gene is possibly TRBD1 (6 bases). This CDR3 is 15 amino acids long. Germline V gene data show CDR1 as GTSNPN and CDR2 as SVGIG (reference sequence). CDR3 nucleotides: TGTGCCTGGAGTATCAGGGACACAGTCAATCAGCCCCAGAATTTT. As protein: CAWSIRDTVNQPQNF. The full variable domain, completed using reference TRBV30 and TRBJ1-5, is SQTIHQWPATLVQPVGSPLSLECTVEGTSNPNLYWYRQAAGRGLQLLFYSVGIGQISSEVPQNLSASRPQDRQFILSSKKLLLSDSGFYLCAWSIRDTVNQPQNFGDGTRLSIL.

The chain combines TRBV29-1 with TRBJ2-2; TRBD1 matches 7 bases. The CDR3 has 14 residues. Germline CDR1 and CDR2: SQVTM and ANQGSEA. J was trimmed by 7 bases and V by 6 bases; bases with no gene match: 11. For the CDR3, the DNA is TGCAGCGTCCCAACGACAGGGACCAGCGGGGAGCTGTTTTTT. Its protein is CSVPTTGTSGELFF.

With regard to this clone: At one boundary the junction diverges from the germline segment, which might be a read error. Additional DNA sequences in this sample encode the identical CDR3. The chain is built from TRBV19 and TRBJ1-5; the D is unclear. Germline loops: CDR1 LNHDA, CDR2 SQIVND (reference sequence). CDR3 size: 12 residues. The CDR3 loop reads CASSKTRQPQHF. CDR3 bases: TGTGCCAGCAGTAAAACGAGACAGCCCCAGCATTTT.

The chain links TRBV25-1 to TRBJ1-1; D unresolved. CDR1 and CDR2 (germline): MGHDK, SYGVNS. The V and J ends lost 3 bases and 5 bases respectively, with 10 bases between them. The CDR3 length is 13 residues. CDR3 coding DNA: TGTGCCAGCAGTGAGTCGAGGTTTACTGAAGCTTTCTTT. Protein: CASSESRFTEAFF.

This clone was observed a few times. The rearrangement links TRBV18 to TRBJ1-2; TRBD1 matches at 7 bases. V shed 3 bases, J shed 0 bases, and the junction held 1 base outside the gene matches. The length of the CDR3 is 14 residues. Germline V lookup: CDR1 KGHSH, CDR2 LQKENI. The CDR3 sequence is CASSPGTANYGYTF. CDR3 sequence (DNA): TGTGCCAGCTCACCCGGGACAGCTAACTATGGCTACACCTTC.

The chain couples TRBV5-1 to TRBJ2-5; a weak D match, TRBD1 (6 bases). The J call may be incorrect, as the DNA end agrees better with TRBJ2-7. The CDR3 covers 17 residues. Germline lookup yields CDR1 SGHRS and CDR2 YFSETQ. The CDR3 loop reads CASSLTSGTSVSYEQYF. The CDR3 coding sequence is TGCGCCAGCAGCTTGACTTCCGGGACATCAGTCTCCTACGAGCAGTACTTC.